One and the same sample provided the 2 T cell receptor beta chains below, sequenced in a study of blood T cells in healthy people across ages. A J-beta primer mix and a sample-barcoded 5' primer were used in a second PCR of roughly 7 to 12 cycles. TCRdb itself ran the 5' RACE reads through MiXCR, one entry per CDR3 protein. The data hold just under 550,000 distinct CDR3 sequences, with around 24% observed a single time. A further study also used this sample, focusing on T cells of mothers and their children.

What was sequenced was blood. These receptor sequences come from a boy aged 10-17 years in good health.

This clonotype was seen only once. This chain's CDR3 is CASSGREWGQRYSTDTQYF. CDR3 DNA: TGTGCCAGCAGCGGTCGCGAGTGGGGACAGCGCTATAGCACAGATACGCAGTATTTT. This chain connects TRBV3-1 to TRBJ2-3, with 7 bases matching TRBD1. V was pared by 5 bases and J by 0 bases, with 17 bases of the junction left unmatched. Germline lookup yields CDR1 LGHDT and CDR2 YNNKEL (reference sequence). The CDR3 length is 19 residues.

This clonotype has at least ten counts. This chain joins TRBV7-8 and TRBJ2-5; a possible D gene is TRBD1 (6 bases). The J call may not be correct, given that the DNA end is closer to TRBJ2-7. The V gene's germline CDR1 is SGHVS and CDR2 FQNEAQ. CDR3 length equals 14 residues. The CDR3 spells CASSLDRVRYEQYF. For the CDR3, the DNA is TGTGCCAGCAGCTTAGACAGGGTCAGGTACGAGCAGTACTTC.